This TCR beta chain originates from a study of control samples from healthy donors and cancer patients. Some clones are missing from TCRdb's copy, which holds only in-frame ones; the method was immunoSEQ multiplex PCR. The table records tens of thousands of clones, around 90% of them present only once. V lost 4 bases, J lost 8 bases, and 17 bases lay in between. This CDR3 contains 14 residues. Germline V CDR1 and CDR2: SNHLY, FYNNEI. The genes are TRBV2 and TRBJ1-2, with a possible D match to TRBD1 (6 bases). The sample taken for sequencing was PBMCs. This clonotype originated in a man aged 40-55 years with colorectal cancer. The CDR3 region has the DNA TGTGCCAGCAGTGGCGGGGACATGGGGTCCGGCTACACCTTC. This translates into CASSGGDMGSGYTF.